This T cell receptor beta chain emerged from a study of cytomegalovirus exposure and HLA in healthy donors. Regarding the study as a whole: Reports showed the classifier diagnosing cytomegalovirus status with high specificity and sensitivity. Rarity characterized most TCR sequences, yet some public TCRs appeared in many donors. The finding came from a later analysis; first-cohort TCR clusters tended to co-occur in the roughly 120 validation repertoires.

Assay used: immunoSEQ multiplex PCR; TCRdb lists only in-frame clones, some missing. Seen here are approximately 120,000 clones, about nine tenths observed once, and the top ten hold about 2%. The CDR3 has 15 residues. CDR1 and CDR2 (germline): LNHDA, SQIVND (reference sequence). Trimming cost V 3 bases and J 0 bases, with 11 bases left between them. Regarding this clone: What it binds is unknown.

The V call is TRBV19, the J call TRBJ1-1; D may be TRBD1 (6 bases). This clonotype was sampled from a woman aged 18-29 years in good health and CMV-seronegative. Sequencing was performed on PBMCs. CDR3 region: CASSIDRRMNTEAFF. CDR3 sequence (DNA): TGTGCCAGTAGTATCGACAGGAGAATGAACACTGAAGCTTTCTTT.